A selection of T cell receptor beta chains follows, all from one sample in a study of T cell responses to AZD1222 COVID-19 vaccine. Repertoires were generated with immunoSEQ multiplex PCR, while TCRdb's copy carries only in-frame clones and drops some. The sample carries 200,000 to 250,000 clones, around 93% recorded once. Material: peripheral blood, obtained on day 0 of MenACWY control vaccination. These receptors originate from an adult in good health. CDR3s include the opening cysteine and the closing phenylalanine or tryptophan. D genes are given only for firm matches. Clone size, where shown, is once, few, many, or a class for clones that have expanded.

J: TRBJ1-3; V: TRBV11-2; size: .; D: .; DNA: TGTGCCAGCAGCTTAATCCAGGGCTCTGGAAACACCATATATTTT; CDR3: CASSLIQGSGNTIYF
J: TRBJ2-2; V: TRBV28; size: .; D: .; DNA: TGTGCCAGCAGCGGCCCTATGGGGCGATTCAACACCGGGGAGCTGTTTTTT; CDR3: CASSGPMGRFNTGELFF
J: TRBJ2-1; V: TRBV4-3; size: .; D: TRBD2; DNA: TGCGCCAGCAGCCCCTCGGGGGGGGCTCTTGATGAGCAGTTCTTC; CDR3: CASSPSGGALDEQFF
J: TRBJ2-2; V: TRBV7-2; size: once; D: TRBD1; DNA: TGTGCCAGCAGCTCCTACAGGGGCCCCGGGGAGCTGTTTTTT; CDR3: CASSSYRGPGELFF
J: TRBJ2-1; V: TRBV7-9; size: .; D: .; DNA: TGTGCCAGCAGCTTCGTGTATGAGCAGTTCTTC; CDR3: CASSFVYEQFF
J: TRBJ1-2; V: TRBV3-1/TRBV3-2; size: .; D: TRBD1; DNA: TGTGCCAGCAGCCATGGAGCAATGGGACAGGCCCCCTATGGCTACACCTTC; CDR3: CASSHGAMGQAPYGYTF
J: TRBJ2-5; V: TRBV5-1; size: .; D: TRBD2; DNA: TGCGCCAGCAGCATCGGACTAGTCAAGGAGACCCAGTACTTC; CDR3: CASSIGLVKETQYF
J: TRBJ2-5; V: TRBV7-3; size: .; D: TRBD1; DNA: TGTGCCAGCAGCTTGCAGGGGGACCAAGAGACCCAGTACTTC; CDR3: CASSLQGDQETQYF
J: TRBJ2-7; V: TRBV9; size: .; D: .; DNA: TGTGCCAGCAGCAGGCAGCTACCCCCCTACGAGCAGTACTTC; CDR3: CASSRQLPPYEQYF
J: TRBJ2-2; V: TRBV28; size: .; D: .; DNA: TGTGCCAGCAACGGGGCATGGGGTTATAACACCGGGGAGCTGTTTTTT; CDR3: CASNGAWGYNTGELFF
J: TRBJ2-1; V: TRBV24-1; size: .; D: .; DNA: TGTGCCACCAGTGACCCCGACACCCAGCAGTTCTTC; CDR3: CATSDPDTQQFF
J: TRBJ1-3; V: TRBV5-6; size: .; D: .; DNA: TGTGCCAGCAGCTTGGAGGTGGCTGGAAACACCATATATTTT; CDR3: CASSLEVAGNTIYF
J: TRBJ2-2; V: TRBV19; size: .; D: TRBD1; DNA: TGTGCCAGTAGAGAAACAGGGGGTGCCGGGGAGCTGTTTTTT; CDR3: CASRETGGAGELFF
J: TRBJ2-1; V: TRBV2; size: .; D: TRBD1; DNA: TGTGCCAGCAGCCCAGACAGGGGCTCCTACAATGAGCAGTTCTTC; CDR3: CASSPDRGSYNEQFF
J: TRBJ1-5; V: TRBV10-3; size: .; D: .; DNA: TGTGCCATCAGCGACAGCTATCAGCCCCAGCATTTT; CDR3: CAISDSYQPQHF
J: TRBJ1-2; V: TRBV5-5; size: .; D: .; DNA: TGTGCCAGCAGCTTGCAGGACTTGTATGGCTACACCTTC; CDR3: CASSLQDLYGYTF
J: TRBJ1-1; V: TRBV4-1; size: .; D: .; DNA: TGCGCCAGCAGCCAAGATTCCAGGGGCACCGAAGGCGCTGAAGCTTTCTTT; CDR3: CASSQDSRGTEGAEAFF
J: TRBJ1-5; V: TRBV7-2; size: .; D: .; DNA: TGTGCCAGCAGCGGCCGGTTGGAGGAGCCCCAGCATTTT; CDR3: CASSGRLEEPQHF
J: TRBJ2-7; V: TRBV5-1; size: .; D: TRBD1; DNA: TGCGCCAGCAGCTTAGCCGGGACAGGGATGATCTACGAGCAGTACTTC; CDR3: CASSLAGTGMIYEQYF
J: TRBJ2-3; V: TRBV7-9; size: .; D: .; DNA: TGTGCCAGCAGCTTGGGGGGCACCGGCACAGATACGCAGTATTTT; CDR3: CASSLGGTGTDTQYF
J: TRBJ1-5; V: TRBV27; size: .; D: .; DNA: TGTGCCAGCAGTCCTACGACAAGTAGCAATCAGCCCCAGCATTTT; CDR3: CASSPTTSSNQPQHF
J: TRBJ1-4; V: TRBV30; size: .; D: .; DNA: TGTGCCTGGAGTCCTCGGTGGAATGAAAAACTGTTTTTT; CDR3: CAWSPRWNEKLFF
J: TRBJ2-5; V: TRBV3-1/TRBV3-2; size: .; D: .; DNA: TGTGCCAGCAGCCAAGACGTTGGGGAAGAGACCCAGTACTTC; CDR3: CASSQDVGEETQYF
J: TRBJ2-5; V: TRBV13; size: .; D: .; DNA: TGTGCCAGCAGCTTAGGAGGGGCGCGCCAAGAGACCCAGTACTTC; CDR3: CASSLGGARQETQYF
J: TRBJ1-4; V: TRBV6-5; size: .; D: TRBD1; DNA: TGTGCCAGCAGACACGGACAGGGCGCTAATGAAAAACTGTTTTTT; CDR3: CASRHGQGANEKLFF
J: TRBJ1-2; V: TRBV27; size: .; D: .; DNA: TGTGCCAGCAGTTTATCAGGACCAAGAAGTGGCTACACCTTC; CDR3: CASSLSGPRSGYTF
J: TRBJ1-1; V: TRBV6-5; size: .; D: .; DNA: TGTGCCAGCACTTCCATTAGGAAGAACACTGAAGCTTTCTTT; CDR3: CASTSIRKNTEAFF
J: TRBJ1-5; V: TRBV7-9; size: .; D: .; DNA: TGTGCCAGCAGCCAGAGCCCGAATCAGCCCCAGCATTTT; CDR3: CASSQSPNQPQHF
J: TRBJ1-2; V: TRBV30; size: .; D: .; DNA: TGTGCCTGGAGTGTAATTGTGGGACAACCACTTTATGGCTACACCTTC; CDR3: CAWSVIVGQPLYGYTF